One and the same sample provided the 14 T cell receptor beta chains below, sequenced in a study of CD8 T cells in ankylosing spondylitis. TCRdb reprocessed the 5' RACE reads with MiXCR, giving one entry per CDR3 protein. Seen here are over 600,000 distinct CDR3 sequences, around 19% observed once, and the top ten hold under 20%. Overall study findings and caveats: It appeared that ankylosing spondylitis blood was characterized by a TCR beta motif of roughly 8 highly homologous variants.

Antigens of these TCRs are unknown. Specimen: blood, either unsorted or a sorted T cell fraction (not recorded which). The origin of the receptors is a male donor with ankylosing spondylitis.

This clonotype was seen at least ten times. The rearrangement links TRBV27 to TRBJ2-5, with TRBD1 matching over 10 bases. The length of the CDR3 is 15 residues. V shed 5 bases and J 5 bases; nucleotides not matched to a gene: 8. Germline lookup yields CDR1 MNHEY and CDR2 SMNVEV (reference sequence). CDR3 amino acids: CASSHGTGVRETQYF. CDR3 nucleotide sequence: TGTGCCAGCAGTCACGGGACAGGGGTTCGTGAGACCCAGTACTTC.

The V and J genes are TRBV29-1 and TRBJ2-7; tentative D call: TRBD2 (6 bases). The CDR3 extends over 11 amino acids. Per germline, CDR1 SQVTM and CDR2 ANQGSEA. In DNA form, the CDR3 reads TGCAGTGGGCGGGACTCCTACGAGCAGTACTTC. Protein sequence: CSGRDSYEQYF.

This chain links TRBV3-1 with TRBJ1-5, with TRBD1 matching over 9 bases. The CDR3 is 17 residues long. After removal of 1 base from V and 4 bases from J, the junction contained 8 bases not matched to a gene. Germline CDR1 reads LGHDT; CDR2 reads YNNKEL (reference sequence). The CDR3 coding sequence is TGTGCCAGCAGCCAAGGCCCGGGACAGGGACTAAATCAGCCCCAGCATTTT. It yields the protein CASSQGPGQGLNQPQHF.

The V and J genes are TRBV27 and TRBJ2-5; 7 bases fit TRBD2. Per the germline V gene, CDR1 is MNHEY and CDR2 is SMNVEV (reference sequence). The V gene end was trimmed by 4 bases and the J gene end by 4 bases; junction bases not matched to a gene: 9. The CDR3 covers 15 residues. CDR3 bases: TGTGCCAGCAGTTGGGGGGGGACGGTAGGAGAGACCCAGTACTTC. This translates into CASSWGGTVGETQYF.

The V gene is TRBV12-5, the J gene TRBJ1-3, with 8 nucleotides matching TRBD1. Germline lookup yields CDR1 LGHNT and CDR2 FRNRAP. Trimming cost V 1 base and J 2 bases; bases outside gene matches: 4. The length of the CDR3 is 16 residues. The CDR3 nucleotides read TGTGCTAGTGGTTTGGGGTCGGACAGGGCTGGAAACACCATATATTTT. This encodes CASGLGSDRAGNTIYF.

The chain links TRBV25-1 to TRBJ2-2; no definite D call. This CDR3 region has 14 residues. Germline loops: CDR1 MGHDK, CDR2 SYGVNS. Trimming stripped 5 bases from V and 7 bases from J, with 14 bases between. CDR3 nucleotides: TGTGCCAGCAGTCCCCCTTTCGGTGGCGGGGAGCTGTTTTTT. This codes for CASSPPFGGGELFF. Drawing the rest from reference TRBV25-1 and TRBJ2-2, the complete variable domain is EADIYQTPRYLVIGTGKKITLECSQTMGHDKMYWYQQDPGMELHLIHYSYGVNSTEKGDLSSESTVSRIRTEHFPLTLESARPSHTSQYLCASSPPFGGGELFFGEGSRLTVL.

This clonotype was seen once. The V call is TRBV12-3 or TRBV12-4, the J call TRBJ1-5, with D unresolved. The germline V and J ends were trimmed by 3 bases and 0 bases, with 9 bases remaining between them. CDR3 length: 15 amino acids. CDR3 in amino acids: CASSFVSNSNQPQHF. The CDR3, as DNA: TGTGCCAGCAGTTTTGTCTCGAATAGCAATCAGCCCCAGCATTTT.

J is TRBJ2-7 and V is TRBV10-3; 8 nucleotides agree with TRBD1. The CDR3 loop spans 14 amino acids. V trimming: 6 bases; J trimming: 4 bases; junction bases outside the gene matches: 8. Germline V CDR1 and CDR2: ENHRY, SYGVKD. The CDR3 DNA is TGTGCCATCAGCGCCGGGACAGGAACTTACGAGCAGTACTTC. Translation gives CAISAGTGTYEQYF.

This clonotype was seen a handful of times. The chain has TRBV4-2 and TRBJ2-7; TRBD1 agrees at 7 bases. The length of the CDR3 is 15 residues. Unmatched junction bases numbered 9, after V lost 0 bases and J lost 7 bases. Looked up from germline, CDR1 is LGHNA and CDR2 is YNFKEQ. The CDR3 DNA follows: TGTGCCAGCAGCCAAGATGTGTCGATCAGGGGGGAGCAGTACTTC. Translation: CASSQDVSIRGEQYF.

The chain employs TRBV6-1 and TRBJ1-2; D call uncertain. Germline lookup yields CDR1 MNHNS and CDR2 SASEGT. This CDR3 is 13 amino acids long. V lost 1 base and J 7 bases, leaving 10 bases between the germline ends. This CDR3 is CASSEVIVRGYTF. The DNA for the CDR3 is TGTGCCAGCAGTGAAGTCATAGTTCGTGGCTACACCTTC.

This clonotype was counted only a few times. This chain uses TRBV7-9 with TRBJ2-5; 7 nucleotides match TRBD2. J was trimmed by 2 bases and V by 1 base; bases with no gene match: 4. The CDR3 totals 15 residues. The germline V gene has CDR1 SEHNR and CDR2 FQNEAQ (reference sequence). CDR3 DNA: TGTGCCAGCAGCTTAGTTGGGACTACTCAAGAGACCCAGTACTTC. This gives the protein CASSLVGTTQETQYF.

This clonotype was counted between two and nine times. The chain joins TRBV20-1 to TRBJ2-7; D is unclear. CDR3 size: 15 residues. V lost 0 bases, J lost 3 bases, and 15 bases lay in between. CDR1 DFQATT and CDR2 SNEGSKA come from the germline V gene (reference sequence). CDR3 protein: CSARDHTHTFYEQYF. In DNA, the CDR3 is TGCAGTGCTAGAGACCACACACACACGTTCTACGAGCAGTACTTC.

This clonotype was observed a handful of times. The chain links TRBV11-2 to TRBJ1-1; D perhaps matches TRBD1 (5 bases). Germline V gene data show CDR1 as SGHAT and CDR2 as FQNNGV. This CDR3 has 16 amino acids. Trimming cost V 6 bases and J 1 base, with 18 bases left between them. The CDR3 region is CASSSAWGEENTEAFF. DNA of the CDR3: TGTGCCAGCAGTTCTGCGTGGGGGGAGGAGAACACTGAAGCTTTCTTT.

The chain couples TRBV9 to TRBJ2-3; 7 nucleotides agree with TRBD2. Per germline, CDR1 SGDLS and CDR2 YYNGEE. V lost 0 bases and J lost 2; bases outside the gene matches: 3. This CDR3 is 15 amino acids long. The CDR3 coding sequence is TGTGCCAGCAGCGTAGCGGGGGGAGACACAGATACGCAGTATTTT. Encoded protein: CASSVAGGDTDTQYF. Full variable domain (missing parts from reference TRBV9 and TRBJ2-3): DSGVTQTPKHLITATGQRVTLRCSPRSGDLSVYWYQQSLDQGLQFLIQYYNGEERAKGNILERFSAQQFPDLHSELNLSSLELGDSALYFCASSVAGGDTDTQYFGPGTRLTVL.